Here is one TCR beta chain with its context. Its matching antigen is unknown. The read gets to within 3 residues of the CDR3 end, and the germline J gene fills in the rest. These data belong to a study of T cells in women clearing cervical HPV infection. Study context: Controls' single incident HPV16 infection cleared within 12 months without precancer. Controls gave blood once infection was undetectable; cases at lesion identification.

Germline values: CDR1 MNHNS, CDR2 SASEGT. V shed 2 bases and J shed 5 bases, with 13 bases lying between them. The CDR3 runs to 14 residues. Study-level points and caveats: TRBV6-7 relative abundance averaged roughly 0.099% in cases and 0.15% to 0.2% in controls. CIN3+ cases had significantly higher TCR richness than controls; evenness did not differ.

Measured with immunoSEQ multiplex PCR; TCRdb has only the in-frame clones, and not every one. Recorded for this sample: about 26,000 clones. This clonotype originated in a woman aged 18-70 years with a cervical HPV16 infection that either progressed to CIN3+ or cleared (not recorded which). Sequenced sample: blood buffy coat. V and J are TRBV6-1 and TRBJ2-7; D may be TRBD2 (5 bases). CDR3 DNA (partial): TGTGCCAGCAGTGAAATTGGTCGTAGCGACGAG. Translated: CASSEIGRSDE. The full CDR3 is CASSEIGRSDEQYF.